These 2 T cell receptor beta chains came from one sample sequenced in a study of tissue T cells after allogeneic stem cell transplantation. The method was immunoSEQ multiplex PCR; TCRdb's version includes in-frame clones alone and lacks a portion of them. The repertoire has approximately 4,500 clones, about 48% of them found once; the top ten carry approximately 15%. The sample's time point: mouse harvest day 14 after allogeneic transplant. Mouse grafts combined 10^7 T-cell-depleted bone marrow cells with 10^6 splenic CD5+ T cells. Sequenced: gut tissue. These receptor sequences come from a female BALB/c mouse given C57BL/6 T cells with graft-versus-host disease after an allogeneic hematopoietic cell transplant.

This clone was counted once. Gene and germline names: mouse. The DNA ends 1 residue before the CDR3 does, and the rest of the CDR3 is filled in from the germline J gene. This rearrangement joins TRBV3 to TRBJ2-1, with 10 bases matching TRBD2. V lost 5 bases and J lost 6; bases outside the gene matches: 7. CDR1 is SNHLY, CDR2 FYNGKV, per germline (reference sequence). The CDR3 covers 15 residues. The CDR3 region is CASSPWLGGLAEQFF. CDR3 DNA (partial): TGTGCCAGCAGCCCGTGGCTGGGGGGGCTTGCTGAGCAGTTC.

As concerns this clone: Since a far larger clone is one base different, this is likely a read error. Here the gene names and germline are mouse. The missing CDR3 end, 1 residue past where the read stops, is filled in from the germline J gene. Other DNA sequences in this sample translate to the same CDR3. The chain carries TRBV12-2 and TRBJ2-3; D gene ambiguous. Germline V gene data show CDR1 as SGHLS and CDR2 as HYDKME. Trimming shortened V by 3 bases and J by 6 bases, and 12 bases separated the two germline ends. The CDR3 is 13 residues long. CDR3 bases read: TGTGCCAGCTCTTTCGGGTCAGCCGAAACGCTGTAT. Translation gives CASSFGSAETLY. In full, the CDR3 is CASSFGSAETLYF.